Each of the 8 T cell receptor beta chains below was sequenced from the same sample in a study of T cell responses to AZD1222 COVID-19 vaccine. The data were produced by immunoSEQ multiplex PCR, yet TCRdb's version contains in-frame clones alone and is incomplete. The sample consists of about 120,000 clones, roughly 85% of them appearing once. The starting material was peripheral blood, obtained on day 0 of MenACWY control vaccination. These receptor sequences come from an adult in good health.

This chain connects TRBV24-1 to TRBJ2-1; the D gene is possibly TRBD2 (7 bases). The CDR3 contains 16 residues. Germline values: CDR1 KGHDR, CDR2 SFDVKD. V lost 10 bases and J 2 bases, leaving 20 bases between the germline ends. The CDR3 here is CATGGGRGRTYNEQFF. CDR3 sequence (DNA): TGTGCCACAGGGGGAGGGAGGGGTCGCACCTACAATGAGCAGTTCTTC.

This clone was counted a few times. The rearrangement uses TRBV15 and TRBJ2-1; 10 positions agree with TRBD2. CDR1 is LNHNV and CDR2 is YYDKDF in the germline V gene (reference sequence). The CDR3 is 17 amino acids. Germline trimming cut 0 bases from V and 14 bases from J; bases unmatched to any gene: 16. The CDR3 nucleotides are TGTGCCACCAGCAGAGATCGGGGTAGCGGGGGGATGTTGTATAAGTTCTTC. Residues: CATSRDRGSGGMLYKFF.

This clone came up a few times. The sample has other DNA sequences that encode this CDR3 too. The chain joins TRBV7-2 to TRBJ1-1; D remains ambiguous. V lost 1 base to trimming and J lost 1 base, with 4 bases between them. Germline V gene lookup returns CDR1 SGHTA and CDR2 FQGNSA. There are 13 residues in the CDR3. CDR3 nucleotides: TGTGCCAGCAGCTTAGGACAGAACACTGAAGCTTTCTTT. This codes for CASSLGQNTEAFF.

The chain recombines TRBV6-5 with TRBJ2-7; 7 bases match TRBD1. This CDR3 contains 14 residues. CDR1 and CDR2 from the germline V gene are MNHEY and SVGAGI. After removal of 5 bases from V and 0 bases from J, the junction contained 4 bases not matched to a gene. The CDR3: CASSQQGLSYEQYF. DNA of the CDR3: TGTGCCAGCAGTCAACAGGGGCTCTCCTACGAGCAGTACTTC.

The chain links TRBV5-1 to TRBJ1-2; 8 bases line up with TRBD1. V trimming: 4 bases; J trimming: 5 bases; junction bases outside the gene matches: 4. In germline, CDR1 is SGHRS, CDR2 YFSETQ. The CDR3 is 13 residues long. The CDR3: CASSPGQAYGYTF. In DNA form, the CDR3 reads TGCGCCAGCAGCCCGGGACAGGCATATGGCTACACCTTC.

J is TRBJ2-3 and V is TRBV5-4, with a possible D match to TRBD1 (6 bases). Germline V gene lookup returns CDR1 SGHNT and CDR2 YYREEE (reference sequence). Trimming stripped 6 bases from V and 1 base from J, with 12 bases between. There are 14 residues in the CDR3. Here the CDR3 DNA reads TGTGCCAGCACCTATCACAGGGGCACAGATACGCAGTATTTT. Translation: CASTYHRGTDTQYF.

The rearrangement joins TRBV5-8 to TRBJ2-5, with D perhaps TRBD2 (6 bases). The ends were cut back, 2 bases at V and 6 bases at J, with 11 bases in the middle. Germline V gives CDR1 SGHTS, CDR2 YDEGEE. This CDR3 comprises 13 residues. CDR3 loop: CASSFGGKKTQYF. The CDR3 DNA reads TGTGCCAGCAGCTTCGGGGGAAAGAAGACCCAGTACTTC.

The genes are TRBV18 and TRBJ2-1; D is uncertain. The germline CDR1 and CDR2 sequences are KGHSH and LQKENI. The V and J ends lost 6 bases and 0 bases respectively, with 6 bases between them. The CDR3 runs to 13 residues. CDR3 sequence (DNA): TGTGCCAGCTCCCCCGACTCCTACAATGAGCAGTTCTTC. This codes for CASSPDSYNEQFF.